This TCR beta chain was obtained from a study of PD-1 blockade in classical Hodgkin lymphoma. Notes on this clone: Its antigen is unknown.

The trim removed 0 bases at V and 8 bases at J, leaving 5 bases unmatched. This CDR3 spans 14 amino acids. Germline V gene sequence: CDR1 SGHRS, CDR2 YFSETQ. Generated by immunoSEQ multiplex PCR, the TCRdb table keeps only in-frame clones and is missing some. Of about 34,000 clones listed, 76% are singletons. Each patient relapsed following autologous stem cell transplantation, and prior brentuximab vedotin exposure differed. Points from the study as a whole: Nivolumab initiation under 1 year post-ASCT meant exclusion. Sources of repertoire differences remain undefined, possibly disease activity or prior therapy. Unlike CD8+ TCR diversity, which did not rise significantly by C4D1, CD4+ TCR diversity did.

Specimen: peripheral blood mononuclear cells (PBMCs), collected before the second cycle of nivolumab. V usage is TRBV5-1 and J usage is TRBJ2-4; TRBD2 agrees at 7 bases. The source is a human donor with classical Hodgkin lymphoma. The CDR3 here is CASSLEGGTDIQYF. The CDR3 nucleotides read TGCGCCAGCAGCTTGGAGGGAGGGACGGACATTCAGTACTTC.